These 23 T cell receptor beta chains originate from one sample sequenced in a study of cytomegalovirus exposure and HLA in healthy donors. The PCR employed 60 Vbeta primers together with 13 Jbeta primers. Measured with immunoSEQ multiplex PCR; TCRdb has only the in-frame clones, and not every one. The table has approximately 210,000 clones, 79% seen once. The sequenced sample was PBMCs. These receptors were obtained from a male donor in good health and CMV-seropositive.

The chain joins TRBV27 to TRBJ2-1, with D possibly matching TRBD2 (6 bases). Germline lookup yields CDR1 MNHEY and CDR2 SMNVEV (reference sequence). V was cut by 0 bases and J by 9 bases, with 9 bases left in between. The CDR3 is 13 amino acids. CDR3 loop: CASSLSEGSEQFF. The CDR3 DNA reads as TGTGCCAGCAGTTTATCGGAGGGAAGTGAGCAGTTCTTC.

This rearrangement joins TRBV2 to TRBJ1-4; D is perhaps TRBD1 (5 bases). This CDR3 has 13 residues. Germline assignment: CDR1 SNHLY and CDR2 FYNNEI. V was clipped by 6 bases and J by 8 bases, with 13 bases between them. CDR3 DNA: TGTGCCAGCAGAAACCAGGGTGGCGAAAAACTGTTTTTT. It yields the protein CASRNQGGEKLFF.

The V gene is TRBV18, the J gene TRBJ2-5; no firm D call. Germline assignment: CDR1 KGHSH and CDR2 LQKENI. V was clipped by 3 bases and J by 5 bases, with 13 bases between them. The CDR3 runs to 14 residues. In nucleotides, the CDR3 is TGTGCCAGCTCACCCTCGGTAGTGCGCGAGACCCAGTACTTC. Amino acid sequence: CASSPSVVRETQYF.

This clone showed up just once. The gene calls are TRBV18 and TRBJ2-7, with 10 bases identical to TRBD2. The V gene end was trimmed by 2 bases and the J gene end by 6 bases; junction bases not matched to a gene: 10. There are 16 residues in the CDR3. Germline V lookup: CDR1 KGHSH, CDR2 LQKENI. CDR3: CASSPGGPTSGAEQYF. CDR3 sequence (DNA): TGTGCCAGCTCACCAGGTGGCCCCACTAGCGGGGCCGAGCAGTACTTC.

CDR3 sequence reads: CASSLNSGSGEQFF. DNA for the CDR3: TGTGCCAGCAGTTTGAATAGCGGGAGTGGTGAGCAGTTCTTC. The rearrangement joins TRBV27 to TRBJ2-1, with 9 bases lining up with TRBD2. J was trimmed by 9 bases and V by 3 bases; bases with no gene match: 6. This CDR3 spans 14 amino acids. CDR1 and CDR2 from the germline V gene are MNHEY and SMNVEV (reference sequence).

This rearrangement joins TRBV5-1 to TRBJ2-7, with a tentative D call TRBD2 (6 bases). V was trimmed by 0 bases and J by 3 bases, leaving 13 bases between them. CDR1 and CDR2 (germline): SGHRS, YFSETQ. The CDR3 spans 15 residues. Here the CDR3 DNA reads TGCGCCAGCAGCTTGGAGGCTAGCGTCTACTACGAGCAGTACTTC. This sequence encodes CASSLEASVYYEQYF.

This chain uses TRBV28 with TRBJ1-5; TRBD1 is a possible D gene (5 bases). V was trimmed by 7 bases and J by 1 base, leaving 11 bases between them. This CDR3 comprises 14 residues. Looked up from germline, CDR1 is MDHEN and CDR2 is SYDVKM. The CDR3 reads CASTGPVSNQPQHF. The CDR3 coding sequence is TGTGCCAGCACAGGGCCCGTAAGCAATCAGCCCCAGCATTTT.

The chain couples TRBV9 to TRBJ2-2; 9 bases map to TRBD1. Germline V gives CDR1 SGDLS, CDR2 YYNGEE. J gave up 5 bases and V 6 bases, and 8 bases lay outside the gene matches. The CDR3 spans 15 residues. Here the CDR3 reads CASNPGTGNTGELFF. The DNA for the CDR3 is TGTGCCAGCAACCCCGGGACAGGGAATACCGGGGAGCTGTTTTTT. Full variable domain (missing parts from reference TRBV9 and TRBJ2-2): DSGVTQTPKHLITATGQRVTLRCSPRSGDLSVYWYQQSLDQGLQFLIQYYNGEERAKGNILERFSAQQFPDLHSELNLSSLELGDSALYFCASNPGTGNTGELFFGEGSRLTVL.

V gene TRBV11-3 combines with J gene TRBJ2-5; D gene ambiguous. V lost 1 base to trimming and J lost 2 bases, with 8 bases between them. CDR3 size: 14 residues. Looked up from germline, CDR1 is SGHNT and CDR2 is YENEEA. The CDR3 nucleotides are TGTGCCAGCAGCTTAGGCCGTCAGCAAGAGACCCAGTACTTC. Translating it yields CASSLGRQQETQYF.

The chain joins TRBV29-1 to TRBJ2-1; 10 nucleotides agree with TRBD1. CDR3 length: 12 amino acids. V was pared by 5 bases and J by 14 bases, with 9 bases of the junction left unmatched. Per the germline V gene, CDR1 is SQVTM and CDR2 is ANQGSEA. Here the CDR3 DNA reads TGCAGCGTTAATCCGGGACAGGGGAGAAAGTTCTTC. It specifies CSVNPGQGRKFF.

This clone is a singleton in its sample. This rearrangement joins TRBV18 to TRBJ1-6, with D possibly being TRBD1 (5 bases). Germline V gives CDR1 KGHSH, CDR2 LQKENI. This CDR3 comprises 15 residues. The V and J ends lost 2 bases and 5 bases respectively, with 10 bases between them. The CDR3 DNA follows: TGTGCCAGCTCACCATGGGGCGGTAATAATTCACCCCTCCACTTT. Encoded protein: CASSPWGGNNSPLHF.

The chain couples TRBV2 to TRBJ1-1; D not certain. The CDR3 sequence is 14 residues long. With 3 bases removed from V and 0 bases from J, the gap between germline ends came to 8 bases. Germline V CDR1 and CDR2: SNHLY, FYNNEI. The CDR3 DNA sequence: TGTGCCAGCAGTGACGCCGACTTGAACACTGAAGCTTTCTTT. Its translation: CASSDADLNTEAFF.

About this clone itself: A junction end diverges from the germline sequence, so it may reflect a read error. J is TRBJ2-3 and V is TRBV5-4, with TRBD2 matching over 12 bases. Germline values: CDR1 SGHNT, CDR2 YYREEE (reference sequence). The CDR3 loop spans 15 amino acids. This CDR3 is CASSFTSGGIDTQYF. Here the CDR3 DNA reads TGTGCTAGCAGCTTTACTAGCGGGGGGATAGATACGCAGTATTTT.

The chain has TRBV19 and TRBJ1-3, with 8 nucleotides matching TRBD1. Germline-derived CDR1 and CDR2 are LNHDA and SQIVND (reference sequence). With 6 bases clipped from V and 5 bases from J, the junction kept 3 bases outside the gene matches. The CDR3 contains 13 residues. CDR3 sequence: CASRTGERNTIYF. The CDR3 DNA reads TGTGCCAGTAGGACAGGGGAAAGAAACACCATATATTTT.

V is TRBV4-1 and J is TRBJ2-7; 7 bases align to TRBD1. Germline V gives CDR1 MGHRA, CDR2 YSYEKL. The CDR3 is 14 residues long. Losses at the gene ends were 3 bases for V and 6 bases for J; bases not matched to a gene: 8. CDR3 in amino acids: CASSHADRDGEQYF. Written as DNA, the CDR3 is TGCGCCAGCAGCCATGCCGACAGGGATGGCGAGCAGTACTTC.

As to this clone: A read error may produce the germline difference seen at one junction end. The genes are TRBV7-2 and TRBJ2-3; 9 nucleotides agree with TRBD2. The germline CDR1 and CDR2 sequences are SGHTA and FQGNSA. CDR3 length: 14 amino acids. The CDR3 bases are TGTGCCAGCAGCTTGGGGACTAGCAGAGATACGCAGTATTTT. Its translation: CASSLGTSRDTQYF.

The V gene is TRBV7-6, the J gene TRBJ2-5; D is perhaps TRBD1 (5 bases). The V end lost 1 base, the J end lost 2 bases, and 17 bases lay between the germline ends. This CDR3 has 17 amino acids. Germline CDR1 is SGHVS and CDR2 is FNYEAQ. CDR3 in amino acids: CASSLGSLAGSQETQYF. CDR3 in DNA: TGTGCCAGCAGCTTAGGTTCGTTGGCAGGGTCACAAGAGACCCAGTACTTC.

V gene TRBV4-1 combines with J gene TRBJ2-3, with 10 bases matching TRBD2. This CDR3 comprises 15 residues. Trimming at V came to 1 base and at J to 4 bases, leaving 2 bases not matched to a gene. Germline CDR1 reads MGHRA; CDR2 reads YSYEKL. The CDR3 region is CASSQGGTSADTQYF. DNA of the CDR3: TGCGCCAGCAGCCAAGGGGGGACTAGCGCAGATACGCAGTATTTT.

This clone came up once. V is TRBV30 and J is TRBJ2-7; possible D gene TRBD1, 6 bases. Trimming took 0 bases from V and 6 from J, leaving 18 bases between them. This CDR3 has 15 residues. CDR1 and CDR2 (germline): GTSNPN, SVGIG (reference sequence). The CDR3, as DNA: TGTGCCTGGAGTGTTGTGTCAGGGGCGAGGGGCGAGCAGTACTTC. It codes for CAWSVVSGARGEQYF.

The genes are TRBV4-1 and TRBJ2-5; 8 bases are shared with TRBD1. The length of the CDR3 is 15 residues. The V and J ends lost 2 bases and 2 bases, in that order; junction bases with no gene match: 4. CDR1 is MGHRA and CDR2 is YSYEKL in the germline V gene. This CDR3 reads CASSQLGQDQETQYF. The CDR3 DNA follows: TGCGCCAGCAGCCAATTGGGACAGGATCAAGAGACCCAGTACTTC.

In its sample, this clone was seen once. The V call is TRBV7-2, the J call TRBJ2-7; TRBD1 might be the D (5 bases). The CDR3 has 12 amino acids. Germline assignment: CDR1 SGHTA and CDR2 FQGNSA. Trimming took 3 bases from V and 9 from J, leaving 12 bases between them. CDR3 loop: CASSFIGQRQYF. The CDR3, as DNA: TGTGCCAGCAGCTTCATCGGACAAAGGCAGTACTTC.

J is TRBJ2-6 and V is TRBV7-9; the D gene is possibly TRBD2 (6 bases). V was trimmed by 4 bases and J by 6 bases, leaving 13 bases between them. Germline lookup yields CDR1 SEHNR and CDR2 FQNEAQ (reference sequence). CDR3 length: 15 residues. This CDR3 is CASSSSGGSANVLTF. In DNA form, the CDR3 reads TGTGCCAGCAGCTCCAGTGGAGGGTCGGCCAACGTCCTGACTTTC.

The chain couples TRBV4-1 to TRBJ1-2; D might be TRBD1 (6 bases). The CDR3 runs 16 residues. Trimming removed 1 base at V and 6 bases at J, with 18 bases between. Looked up from germline, CDR1 is MGHRA and CDR2 is YSYEKL. The CDR3 nucleotides are TGCGCCAGCAGCCAAGGACAGGCCAATCCCAAGGATGGCTACACCTTC. Its translation: CASSQGQANPKDGYTF.